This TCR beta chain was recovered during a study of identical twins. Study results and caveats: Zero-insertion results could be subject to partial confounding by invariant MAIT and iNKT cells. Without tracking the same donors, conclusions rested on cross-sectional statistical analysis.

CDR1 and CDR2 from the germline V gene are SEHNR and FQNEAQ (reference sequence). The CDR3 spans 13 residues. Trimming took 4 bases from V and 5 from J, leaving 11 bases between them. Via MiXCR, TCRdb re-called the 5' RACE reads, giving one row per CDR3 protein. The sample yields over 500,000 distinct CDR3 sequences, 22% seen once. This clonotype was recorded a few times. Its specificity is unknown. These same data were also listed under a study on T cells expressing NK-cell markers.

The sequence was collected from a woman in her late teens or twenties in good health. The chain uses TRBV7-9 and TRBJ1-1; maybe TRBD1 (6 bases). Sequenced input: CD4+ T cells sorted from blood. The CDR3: CASSYRERTEAFF. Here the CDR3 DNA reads TGTGCCAGCAGCTACAGGGAAAGGACTGAAGCTTTCTTT.